This TCR beta chain is drawn from a study of shared clonotypes between healthy human individuals. At the level of the study: Ranging from 18 to 49 in age, donors were two women and three men.

Details on this clone: Its antigen is not known.

Broader study findings: Among several donors, roughly 5.4% of naive CD4 clonotypes were found in common. Sampling used blood alone; tissue repertoires probably differ.

The authors divided CD4+ cells into CD45RA+ naive and CD45RA-negative memory subsets. J lost 7 bases, V lost 2 bases, and 8 bases had no gene match. Germline CDR1 LNHNV, CDR2 YYDKDF (reference sequence). This CDR3 is built from 17 residues. Some clones are missing from TCRdb's copy, which holds only in-frame ones; the method was immunoSEQ multiplex PCR. The table includes hundreds of thousands of clones, around 78% detected once. The chain joins TRBV15 to TRBJ2-1; 13 nucleotides align to TRBD2. The TCR originated in a woman in her 30s in good health. Sequenced material: memory CD4+ T cells sorted from blood. Subset described: CD45RA-negative fraction. CDR3 protein: CATSRSWTSGSRNEQFF. The CDR3 coding sequence is TGTGCCACCAGCAGATCCTGGACTAGCGGGAGCCGGAATGAGCAGTTCTTC.